These 17 T cell receptor beta chains share one sample of origin, sequenced in a study of Ad26.COV2.S vaccination and SARS-CoV-2 variants. Treatment specified: approximately 18 received Ad26.COV2.S at low or high dose, single or two shots; several received placebo; per-sample allocation not given. Following the first vaccine or placebo injection, samples were taken on day 63. Here immunoSEQ multiplex PCR was the method, and the copy in TCRdb shows in-frame clones only, minus some. The sample lists more than 300,000 clones; around 84% were seen once. Here the sequenced sample was peripheral blood, taken in a trial of Ad26.COV2.S vaccine versus placebo. The origin of the receptors is a person aged 18 to 59 who received the Ad26.COV2.S COVID-19 vaccine or a placebo.

The chain links TRBV11-3 to TRBJ2-1, with a tentative D call TRBD2 (5 bases). Trimming cost V 5 bases and J 3 bases, with 14 bases left between them. The CDR3 sequence is 15 residues long. The germline gives CDR1 SGHNT, CDR2 YENEEA. The CDR3 DNA follows: TGTGCCAGCAGCACACGAGGGAAGGGCTACAATGAGCAGTTCTTC. Amino acids: CASSTRGKGYNEQFF.

This chain connects TRBV7-8 to TRBJ2-1, with D uncertain. The V gene lost 1 base and the J gene lost 0 bases, with 16 bases spanning the gap. In germline, CDR1 is SGHVS, CDR2 FQNEAQ. The CDR3 runs 18 residues. The CDR3 DNA follows: TGTGCCAGCAGCTTAGTTATGTCAGGCTCGAGCTCCTACAATGAGCAGTTCTTC. Translated: CASSLVMSGSSSYNEQFF. Complete variable domain (other parts from reference TRBV7-8 and TRBJ2-1): GAGVSQSPRYKVAKRGQDVALRCDPISGHVSLFWYQQALGQGPEFLTYFQNEAQLDKSGLPSDRFFAERPEGSVSTLKIQRTQQEDSAVYLCASSLVMSGSSSYNEQFFGPGTRLTVL.

The chain carries TRBV6-6 and TRBJ1-3; 8 bases are a match to TRBD1. The CDR3 spans 16 residues. Germline CDR1 reads MNHNY; CDR2 reads SVGAGI (reference sequence). Losses at the gene ends were 4 bases for V and 4 bases for J; bases not matched to a gene: 9. The CDR3 spells CASSSDRAGPGNTIYF. The CDR3 DNA reads as TGTGCCAGCAGTTCGGACAGGGCGGGTCCGGGAAACACCATATATTTT.

This clone was counted once. The CDR3 ends on some other residue instead of the conserved phenylalanine or tryptophan, so this is likely a read error. V is TRBV10-3 and J is TRBJ1-1; unclear D gene. The V gene lost 3 bases and the J gene lost 11 bases, with 13 bases spanning the gap. The CDR3 extends over 12 amino acids. From germline, CDR1 is ENHRY and CDR2 SYGVKD. CDR3 region: CAISENGILAFL. As DNA, the CDR3 is TGTGCCATCAGTGAAAACGGGATTCTTGCTTTCCTT.

V and J are TRBV21-1 and TRBJ2-2; TRBD2 is the table's D call, not checked against the DNA. TRBV21-1 is an annotated pseudogene. The CDR3 has 14 residues. The CDR3 DNA sequence: TGTGCCAGCAGCACCTTCGTACTTACCGGGGAGCTGTTTTTT. Its protein is CASSTFVLTGELFF.

Comments on this clone: This sample also contains other DNA sequences that code for the same CDR3. V usage is TRBV3-1 (or the pseudogene TRBV3-2) and J usage is TRBJ2-7; D gene unclear. CDR3 size: 12 residues. CDR1 is LGHDT, CDR2 YNNKEL, per germline (reference sequence). V dropped 2 bases and J dropped 4 bases, with 6 bases sitting between them. The DNA of the CDR3 is TGTGCCAGCAGCCAAAGCTCTTACGAGCAGTACTTC. Translating it yields CASSQSSYEQYF.

The V gene is TRBV20-1, the J gene TRBJ2-5; TRBD1 matches at 12 bases. CDR3 size: 16 residues. J gave up 6 bases and V 3 bases, and 11 bases lay outside the gene matches. Per the germline V gene, CDR1 is DFQATT and CDR2 is SNEGSKA (reference sequence). As DNA, the CDR3 is TGCAGTGCTAGTATACCGGGACAGGGGGCCAAAAAGACCCAGTACTTC. It yields the protein CSASIPGQGAKKTQYF.

This rearrangement joins TRBV30 to TRBJ1-5, with TRBD1 identical over 7 bases. Germline V lookup: CDR1 GTSNPN, CDR2 SVGIG (reference sequence). The CDR3 contains 14 residues. With V trimmed by 1 base and J by 2 bases, 2 bases remained unmatched. CDR3 region: CAWSADRGNQPQHF. In DNA, the CDR3 is TGTGCCTGGAGTGCCGACAGGGGCAATCAGCCCCAGCATTTT.

For the CDR3, the DNA is TGCGCCAGCAGCATATTAGGGGGGGAAGCTTTCTTT. This translates into CASSILGGEAFF. The chain is built from TRBV5-1 and TRBJ1-1, with a possible D match to TRBD1 (6 bases). The CDR3 is 12 amino acids. Germline V gene lookup returns CDR1 SGHRS and CDR2 YFSETQ. Deletions cut 4 bases from V and 8 bases from J, with 12 bases between. The entire variable domain, with the rest obtained from reference TRBV5-1 and TRBJ1-1, is as follows: KAGVTQTPRYLIKTRGQQVTLSCSPISGHRSVSWYQQTPGQGLQFLFEYFSETQRNKGNFPGRFSGRQFSNSRSEMNVSTLELGDSALYLCASSILGGEAFFGQGTRLTVV.

This clone was seen more than once but under ten times. V is TRBV6-5 and J is TRBJ1-1, with D possibly TRBD1 on 5 matching bases. Trimming removed 4 bases at V and 6 bases at J, with 12 bases between. The CDR3 totals 13 residues. Germline CDR1 is MNHEY and CDR2 is SVGAGI. The CDR3 loop reads CASSLTRDAEAFF. The DNA for the CDR3 is TGTGCCAGCAGTTTGACGAGGGACGCTGAAGCTTTCTTT.

The rearrangement uses TRBV5-6 and TRBJ1-5; possible D gene TRBD1, 5 bases. The CDR3 runs 14 residues. Deletions cut 3 bases from V and 13 bases from J, with 20 bases between. Germline V gives CDR1 SGHDT, CDR2 YYEEEE. CDR3 loop: CASSSSGASEGQHF. CDR3 DNA sequence: TGTGCCAGCAGCTCGTCCGGGGCCTCCGAGGGACAGCATTTT.

J is TRBJ2-7 and V is TRBV6-5; 12 bases map to TRBD1. The CDR3 has 15 residues. The germline CDR1 and CDR2 sequences are MNHEY and SVGAGI. J gave up 7 bases and V 7 bases, and 11 bases lay outside the gene matches. The CDR3 region is CASTPGGQGAGEQYF. For the CDR3, the DNA is TGTGCCAGCACCCCTGGGGGACAGGGGGCGGGGGAGCAGTACTTC.

The chain combines TRBV4-1 with TRBJ1-2; D is unclear. CDR1 MGHRA and CDR2 YSYEKL come from the germline V gene. The CDR3 consists of 12 residues. Trimming removed 0 bases at V and 4 bases at J, with 3 bases between. The DNA of the CDR3 is TGCGCCAGCAGCCAAGATCCCTATGGCTACACCTTC. Its protein product is CASSQDPYGYTF.

The chain joins TRBV19 to TRBJ1-2, with TRBD1 identical over 8 bases. V was clipped by 6 bases and J by 3 bases; unmatched bases: 6. Germline CDR1 LNHDA, CDR2 SQIVND (reference sequence). There are 14 residues in the CDR3. The CDR3 sequence: CASSPTGVYYGYTF. In nucleotides, the CDR3 is TGTGCCAGTAGCCCGACAGGGGTCTACTATGGCTACACCTTC. Supplemented by reference TRBV19 and TRBJ1-2, the full variable domain reads DGGITQSPKYLFRKEGQNVTLSCEQNLNHDAMYWYRQDPGQGLRLIYYSQIVNDFQKGDIAEGYSVSREKKESFPLTVTSAQKNPTAFYLCASSPTGVYYGYTFGSGTRLTVV.

The chain employs TRBV2 and TRBJ1-4, with 10 nucleotides matching TRBD1. V was clipped by 7 bases and J by 6 bases; unmatched bases: 5. This CDR3 comprises 14 residues. Germline CDR1 is SNHLY and CDR2 is FYNNEI. CDR3: CASIFDRGHEKLFF. The CDR3, as DNA: TGTGCCAGCATCTTCGACAGGGGGCATGAAAAACTGTTTTTT.

V gene TRBV6-6 combines with J gene TRBJ1-3; 7 nucleotides align to TRBD1. Germline trimming cut 0 bases from V and 2 bases from J; bases unmatched to any gene: 4. The CDR3 runs 16 residues. CDR1 and CDR2 from the germline V gene are MNHNY and SVGAGI (reference sequence). CDR3 nucleotide sequence: TGTGCCAGCAGTTACTCCGACAGGGTTGCTGGAAACACCATATATTTT. This sequence encodes CASSYSDRVAGNTIYF.

This clone was recorded once. The chain employs TRBV20-1 and TRBJ1-4; D remains unclear. This CDR3 contains 13 residues. The V gene lost 3 bases and the J gene lost 3 bases, with 8 bases spanning the gap. Germline CDR1 reads DFQATT; CDR2 reads SNEGSKA (reference sequence). The CDR3 nucleotides read TGCAGTGCTAGTCCGACGGCTAATGAAAAACTGTTTTTT. This encodes CSASPTANEKLFF.